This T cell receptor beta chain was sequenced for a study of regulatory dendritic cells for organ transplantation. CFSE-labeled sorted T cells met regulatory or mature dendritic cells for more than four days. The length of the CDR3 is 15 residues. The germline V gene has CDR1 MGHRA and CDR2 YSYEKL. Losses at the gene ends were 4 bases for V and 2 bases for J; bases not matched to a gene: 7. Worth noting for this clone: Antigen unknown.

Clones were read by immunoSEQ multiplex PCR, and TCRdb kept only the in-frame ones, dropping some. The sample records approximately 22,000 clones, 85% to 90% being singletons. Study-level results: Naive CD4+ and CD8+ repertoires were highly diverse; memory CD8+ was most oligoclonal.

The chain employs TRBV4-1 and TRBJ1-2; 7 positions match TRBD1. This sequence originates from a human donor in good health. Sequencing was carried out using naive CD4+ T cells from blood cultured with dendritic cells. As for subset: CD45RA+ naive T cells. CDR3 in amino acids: CASSLFRDSNYGYTF. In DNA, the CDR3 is TGCGCCAGCAGCCTCTTCCGGGACAGCAACTATGGCTACACCTTC.